What follows are 22 T cell receptor beta chains derived from one specimen sequenced in a study of cytomegalovirus exposure and HLA in healthy donors (dated by TCRdb to the late 2010s). The library relied on the immunoSEQ multiplex PCR assay. A mixture of 60 forward primers for TCR Vbeta segments and 13 reverse primers for TCR Jbeta segments was used in the multiplex PCR. Here the immuneACCESS table is served through TCRdb, limited to in-frame sequences with V and J called. Missing clones are a known gap in these copies; in checked studies unresolved V genes cover under half, and the rest lacks a known reason. Recorded for this sample are 95,000 to 100,000 clones; around 10% of them occurred a single time. About 4.7% of the sample is taken by the ten largest. The sample was PBMCs. The source is a man between 50 and 59 years old in good health and CMV-seropositive.

This clone has a handful of counts. The rearrangement links TRBV6-4 to TRBJ2-7, with 8 bases that match TRBD1. The germline gives CDR1 MRHNA, CDR2 SNTAGT. Trimming took 0 bases from V and 3 from J; bases not matched to a gene: 7. This CDR3 comprises 16 residues. CDR3 bases: TGTGCCAGCAGTGACTCTTGTCAGGGGGCCGGCTACGAGCAGTACTTC. Its translation is CASSDSCQGAGYEQYF.

A few counts support this clone. The V gene is TRBV29-1, the J gene TRBJ2-3, with D possibly TRBD1 on 6 matching bases. Trimming pared 5 bases from V and 4 bases from J, leaving 13 bases between. The germline CDR1 and CDR2 sequences are SQVTM and ANQGSEA. The CDR3 extends over 13 amino acids. The CDR3 DNA follows: TGCAGCGTTAGAGACAGGCGGCCAGATACGCAGTATTTT. It translates to CSVRDRRPDTQYF.

This clone was observed a few times. The chain recombines TRBV25-1 with TRBJ2-3; D gene ambiguous. V was cut by 3 bases and J by 4 bases, with 11 bases left in between. Per the germline V gene, CDR1 is MGHDK and CDR2 is SYGVNS. This CDR3 is built from 14 residues. CDR3 amino acids: CASSDSTFPDTQYF. Here the CDR3 DNA reads TGTGCCAGCAGTGATAGCACGTTTCCAGATACGCAGTATTTT.

There are a few counts of this clone. The CDR3: CASSLASSGSYEQYF. The CDR3 DNA follows: TGTGCCAGCAGCTTAGCGTCTAGCGGCTCCTACGAGCAGTACTTC. V is TRBV7-2 and J is TRBJ2-7; TRBD2 agrees at 7 bases. There are 15 residues in the CDR3. With V trimmed by 0 bases and J by 0 bases, 2 bases remained unmatched. The germline CDR1 and CDR2 sequences are SGHTA and FQGNSA.

V and J are TRBV7-9 and TRBJ1-6; D call uncertain. Trimming took 2 bases from V and 9 from J, leaving 11 bases between them. CDR1 SEHNR and CDR2 FQNEAQ come from the germline V gene (reference sequence). The length of the CDR3 is 14 residues. CDR3: CASSLIAGSSPLHF. Here the CDR3 DNA reads TGTGCCAGCAGCTTAATAGCGGGTAGTTCACCCCTCCACTTT.

This clone was observed a handful of times. V and J are TRBV9 and TRBJ1-4, with TRBD1 as a possible D gene (6 bases). Trimming took 3 bases from V and 5 from J, leaving 11 bases between them. The CDR3 totals 14 residues. Germline values: CDR1 SGDLS, CDR2 YYNGEE. CDR3 residues: CASSAGQLNEKLFF. CDR3 DNA: TGTGCCAGCAGCGCCGGACAGCTCAATGAAAAACTGTTTTTT. Using reference TRBV9 and TRBJ1-4 for the parts outside the CDR3, the full variable domain is DSGVTQTPKHLITATGQRVTLRCSPRSGDLSVYWYQQSLDQGLQFLIQYYNGEERAKGNILERFSAQQFPDLHSELNLSSLELGDSALYFCASSAGQLNEKLFFGSGTQLSVL.

This clone was detected a few times. This rearrangement joins TRBV11-2 to TRBJ2-1; 13 nucleotides line up with TRBD2. The CDR3 spans 14 residues. CDR1 is SGHAT, CDR2 FQNNGV, per germline. V lost 7 bases to trimming and J lost 7 bases; unmatched junction nucleotides: 4. The CDR3 spells CASTPGLAGNEQFF. The DNA of the CDR3 is TGTGCCAGCACCCCGGGACTAGCGGGGAATGAGCAGTTCTTC.

The gene calls are TRBV6-6 and TRBJ1-5; D remains unclear. The V gene lost 0 bases and the J gene lost 3 bases, with 6 bases spanning the gap. Germline V gene lookup returns CDR1 MNHNY and CDR2 SVGAGI (reference sequence). This CDR3 has 14 amino acids. Here the CDR3 reads CASSYSYINQPQHF. Here the CDR3 DNA reads TGTGCCAGCAGTTACTCTTATATCAATCAGCCCCAGCATTTT.

This clone was picked up a small number of times. The chain couples TRBV7-2 to TRBJ2-7; 7 nucleotides agree with TRBD2. V was clipped by 2 bases and J by 2 bases; unmatched bases: 3. The germline gives CDR1 SGHTA, CDR2 FQGNSA. The CDR3 is 14 amino acids. This CDR3 reads CASSLSGTTYEQYF. The CDR3 DNA is TGTGCCAGCAGCTTAAGCGGGACCACCTACGAGCAGTACTTC.

This clone was counted once. This chain links TRBV28 with TRBJ2-7; 8 positions agree with TRBD1. Germline V gene lookup returns CDR1 MDHEN and CDR2 SYDVKM. This CDR3 comprises 15 residues. V shed 6 bases and J 4 bases; nucleotides not matched to a gene: 11. DNA of the CDR3: TGTGCCAGCAGGCCCCGGGGGACAGGATTATACGAGCAGTACTTC. It is translated as CASRPRGTGLYEQYF.

The CDR3 coding sequence is TGTGCCAGCAGCTTGGCCTGGGGGGTCGCCTACGAGCAGTACTTC. Translation: CASSLAWGVAYEQYF. V and J are TRBV5-6 and TRBJ2-7, with TRBD2 as a possible D gene (6 bases). Germline assignment: CDR1 SGHDT and CDR2 YYEEEE. V dropped 0 bases and J dropped 2 bases, with 12 bases sitting between them. The CDR3 has 15 residues.

This clone has a handful of counts. The V gene is TRBV9, the J gene TRBJ1-1, with a weak D call TRBD1 (5 bases). CDR3 size: 15 residues. V was cut by 3 bases and J by 4 bases, with 16 bases left in between. Germline CDR1 is SGDLS and CDR2 is YYNGEE. CDR3 sequence: CASSGNQGRVTEAFF. Written as DNA, the CDR3 is TGTGCCAGCAGCGGAAACCAGGGTCGAGTCACTGAAGCTTTCTTT.

This clone showed up just a few times. This chain uses TRBV29-1 with TRBJ1-2; D remains ambiguous. CDR1 and CDR2 from the germline V gene are SQVTM and ANQGSEA. The CDR3 runs to 11 residues. The V end lost 2 bases, the J end lost 3 bases, and 4 bases lay between the germline ends. CDR3 bases: TGCAGCGTTGAAAGCTACTATGGCTACACCTTC. It translates to CSVESYYGYTF.

The chain links TRBV28 to TRBJ2-3, with D tentatively TRBD2 (6 bases). This CDR3 is 14 amino acids long. Germline lookup yields CDR1 MDHEN and CDR2 SYDVKM. The V end was cut by 6 bases, the J end by 6 bases, with 16 bases between. The CDR3 DNA reads as TGTGCCAGCAGGAGTGGCGGGGTCCAGGATACGCAGTATTTT. Protein product: CASRSGGVQDTQYF.

This clone was observed a handful of times. The chain combines TRBV6-1 with TRBJ1-5; D is undetermined. Germline V gene sequence: CDR1 MNHNS, CDR2 SASEGT. Deletions cut 1 base from V and 4 bases from J, with 11 bases between. CDR3 size: 15 residues. CDR3 sequence (DNA): TGTGCCAGCAGTGAAGTAGGAGGGCGGAATCAGCCCCAGCATTTT. Encoded protein: CASSEVGGRNQPQHF.

There are a few counts of this clone. V and J are TRBV9 and TRBJ1-2, with 8 nucleotides matching TRBD1. Germline assignment: CDR1 SGDLS and CDR2 YYNGEE. The CDR3 loop spans 15 amino acids. V shed 6 bases, J shed 3 bases, and the junction held 10 bases outside the gene matches. CDR3 sequence reads: CASNQLPGQDYGYTF. DNA of the CDR3: TGTGCCAGCAACCAATTGCCGGGACAGGACTATGGCTACACCTTC.

The chain is built from TRBV28 and TRBJ1-5; 7 bases are a match to TRBD1. The CDR3 contains 14 residues. Per the germline V gene, CDR1 is MDHEN and CDR2 is SYDVKM. The V segment lost 6 bases and the J segment 3 bases; nucleotides outside the gene matches: 5. The CDR3 here is CASRSGTVNQPQHF. CDR3 bases: TGTGCCAGCAGGTCCGGGACAGTCAATCAGCCCCAGCATTTT.

This clone was seen a few times. V gene TRBV7-8 combines with J gene TRBJ1-4; 9 positions match TRBD1. Germline V gene data show CDR1 as SGHVS and CDR2 as FQNEAQ. Unmatched junction bases numbered 9, after V lost 5 bases and J lost 5 bases. CDR3 length: 16 amino acids. The CDR3 nucleotides are TGTGCCAGCAGCGCACATACCGGGACAGGGAATGAAAAACTGTTTTTT. This codes for CASSAHTGTGNEKLFF.

This chain links TRBV5-4 with TRBJ2-1; possibly TRBD2 for D (6 bases). CDR1 SGHNT and CDR2 YYREEE come from the germline V gene (reference sequence). Trimming took off 0 bases at V and 0 bases at J, with 10 bases between the two ends. This CDR3 region has 16 residues. Here the CDR3 DNA reads TGTGCCAGCAGCTTGGGGGACTTCGCCTCCTACAATGAGCAGTTCTTC. Translating it yields CASSLGDFASYNEQFF.

The chain employs TRBV27 and TRBJ1-4; D is perhaps TRBD1 (6 bases). CDR1 is MNHEY and CDR2 is SMNVEV in the germline V gene (reference sequence). This CDR3 has 13 residues. The CDR3 DNA sequence: TGTGCGGAAATCCAGGGGCATCTTGAAAAACTGTTTTTT. Translating it yields CAEIQGHLEKLFF.

The sample holds many counts of this clone. The V call is TRBV7-9, the J call TRBJ2-1; D is uncertain. In germline, CDR1 is SEHNR, CDR2 FQNEAQ (reference sequence). V shed 3 bases and J shed 8 bases, with 17 bases lying between them. CDR3 length: 15 residues. CDR3 in DNA: TGTGCCAGCAGCTTCCGAGTGGGCCCCGTCGATGAGCAGTTCTTC. The encoded protein is CASSFRVGPVDEQFF.

The rearrangement joins TRBV4-2 to TRBJ2-3, with 8 bases lining up with TRBD2. Trimming cost V 2 bases and J 6 bases; bases outside gene matches: 10. Germline loops: CDR1 LGHNA, CDR2 YNFKEQ. The CDR3 has 16 residues. The CDR3 nucleotides are TGTGCCAGCAGCCAACCTAGCGGGCTGGCAGGGGATACGCAGTATTTT. It yields the protein CASSQPSGLAGDTQYF.